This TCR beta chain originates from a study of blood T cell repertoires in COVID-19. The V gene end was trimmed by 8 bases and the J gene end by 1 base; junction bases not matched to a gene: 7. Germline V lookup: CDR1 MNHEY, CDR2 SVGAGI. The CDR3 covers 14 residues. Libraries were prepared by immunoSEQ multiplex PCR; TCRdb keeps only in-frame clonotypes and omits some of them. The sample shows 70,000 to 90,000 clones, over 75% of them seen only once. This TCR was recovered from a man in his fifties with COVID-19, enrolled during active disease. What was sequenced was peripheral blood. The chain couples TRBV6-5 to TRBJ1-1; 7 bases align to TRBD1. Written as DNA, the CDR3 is TGTGCCAGCCGACGACAGGGAGCGAACACTGAAGCTTTCTTT. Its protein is CASRRQGANTEAFF.